Each of the 15 T cell receptor beta chains below was sequenced from the same sample in a study of shared clonotypes between healthy human individuals. Profiled with immunoSEQ multiplex PCR; TCRdb holds only in-frame clones, not every one. Of around 2.5 million clones listed, roughly 93% are singletons. The source material was naive CD4+ T cells from PBMCs. The sample's subset: CD45RA+ positively selected. All receptors derive from a man aged 18 to 35 in good health. Some clones in this sample may be carry-over from other donors' samples.

The rearrangement uses TRBV28 and TRBJ1-4; 8 bases match TRBD1. The CDR3 contains 15 residues. With 5 bases clipped from V and 7 bases from J, the junction kept 9 bases outside the gene matches. Germline CDR1 MDHEN, CDR2 SYDVKM. The DNA of the CDR3 is TGTGCCAGCAGTCACTCTCAGGGGGCTGGTGAAAAACTGTTTTTT. Its protein product is CASSHSQGAGEKLFF.

This chain joins TRBV6-9 and TRBJ2-7; 15 positions agree with TRBD2. The CDR3 length is 23 residues. Germline V lookup: CDR1 MNHGY, CDR2 SVAAGI. Trimming took 5 bases from V and 1 from J; bases not matched to a gene: 24. CDR3 amino acids: CASSHPSDCVGGLAGGRSYEQYF. CDR3 DNA: TGTGCCAGCAGTCACCCTTCCGACTGCGTAGGGGGACTAGCGGGAGGTAGGTCCTACGAGCAGTACTTC.

The chain links TRBV4-2 to TRBJ2-2; weak D call: TRBD1 (5 bases). Germline V gene data show CDR1 as LGHNA and CDR2 as YNFKEQ. The V gene lost 2 bases and the J gene lost 4 bases, with 14 bases spanning the gap. This CDR3 is 16 amino acids long. The CDR3 bases are TGTGCCAGCAGCCAATCGAACCAGGGATCCACCGGGGAGCTGTTTTTT. Translation gives CASSQSNQGSTGELFF.

V is TRBV7-3 and J is TRBJ2-3; D could derive from TRBD1 or TRBD2 (5 bases each). V lost 2 bases to trimming and J lost 6 bases, with 18 bases between them. This CDR3 has 16 residues. CDR1 and CDR2 (germline): SGHTA, FQGTGA. The CDR3 region is CASSLAGTLGVDTQYF. For the CDR3, the DNA is TGTGCCAGCAGCTTAGCCGGGACCCTTGGGGTGGATACGCAGTATTTT.

V gene TRBV5-4 combines with J gene TRBJ2-7; D is undetermined. The V end was cut by 0 bases, the J end by 7 bases, with 17 bases between. The CDR3 has 15 amino acids. Germline V gives CDR1 SGHNT, CDR2 YYREEE (reference sequence). The CDR3, as DNA: TGTGCCAGCAGCTTGGAGGCTGCAGGTCTACGGGAGCAGTACTTC. Its protein product is CASSLEAAGLREQYF.

This clone was seen only once. This chain connects TRBV2 to TRBJ2-1; maybe TRBD1 (5 bases). The CDR3 extends over 17 amino acids. Germline CDR1 and CDR2: SNHLY and FYNNEI. The germline V and J ends were trimmed by 5 bases and 1 base, with 18 bases remaining between them. CDR3 protein: CASSRQPLPPSYNEQFF. The CDR3 coding sequence is TGTGCCAGCAGTCGACAGCCTCTTCCACCTTCCTACAATGAGCAGTTCTTC.

V usage is TRBV6-1 and J usage is TRBJ1-2; 7 bases align to TRBD1. The trim removed 5 bases at V and 8 bases at J, leaving 2 bases unmatched. The germline CDR1 and CDR2 sequences are MNHNS and SASEGT. This CDR3 contains 11 residues. CDR3 residues: CASSQGEGYTF. The CDR3, as DNA: TGTGCCAGCAGTCAGGGGGAGGGCTACACCTTC.

The V and J genes are TRBV6-1 and TRBJ2-7, with 9 bases lining up with TRBD1. This CDR3 has 13 residues. CDR1 and CDR2 from the germline V gene are MNHNS and SASEGT. The J segment lost 7 bases and the V segment lost 10 bases, leaving 11 bases of the junction unmatched. CDR3 DNA sequence: TGTGCCACCGACAGGGGGAACTTGGGGGAGCAGTACTTC. Translation gives CATDRGNLGEQYF.

The chain has TRBV5-1 and TRBJ2-3; the D gene is possibly TRBD2 (6 bases). This CDR3 comprises 14 residues. Germline CDR1 and CDR2: SGHRS and YFSETQ. Between the trimmed V and J ends, which lost 6 bases and 2 bases, there was a span of 13 bases. The CDR3 nucleotides read TGCGCCAGCACCTACGGGGGTGTCACAGATACGCAGTATTTT. It specifies CASTYGGVTDTQYF.

The chain recombines TRBV19 with TRBJ1-2; 10 bases line up with TRBD1. Trimming took 6 bases from V and 4 from J; bases not matched to a gene: 5. Germline values: CDR1 LNHDA, CDR2 SQIVND (reference sequence). CDR3 length: 14 residues. CDR3 coding DNA: TGTGCCAGTAGCCGGGACAGGGGAAGCTATGGCTACACCTTC. Amino acids: CASSRDRGSYGYTF.

The chain links TRBV7-3 to TRBJ2-2; D is perhaps TRBD2 (6 bases). The CDR3 spans 16 residues. Trimming removed 5 bases at V and 5 bases at J, with 18 bases between. CDR1 SGHTA and CDR2 FQGTGA come from the germline V gene. The CDR3 bases are TGTGCCAGCAGCCCCCTAGCGACAAAGGGGACCGGGGAGCTGTTTTTT. Encoded protein: CASSPLATKGTGELFF.

The chain has TRBV10-3 and TRBJ1-2; TRBD1 is a possible D gene (5 bases). This CDR3 has 14 residues. CDR1 and CDR2 from the germline V gene are ENHRY and SYGVKD. Trimming shortened V by 2 bases and J by 2 bases, and 9 bases separated the two germline ends. The CDR3 spells CAISEGAGNYGYTF. DNA of the CDR3: TGTGCCATCAGTGAGGGGGCAGGGAACTATGGCTACACCTTC.

Only one count was recorded for this clone. The rearrangement uses TRBV9 and TRBJ2-1; D could derive from TRBD1 or TRBD2 (7 bases each). CDR1 is SGDLS and CDR2 is YYNGEE in the germline V gene. Trimming took off 0 bases at V and 1 base at J, with 20 bases between the two ends. The CDR3 covers 19 residues. CDR3 sequence: CASSVGRYRGGESYNEQFF. The CDR3 DNA is TGTGCCAGCAGCGTAGGGAGGTACAGGGGAGGGGAATCCTACAATGAGCAGTTCTTC.

For this clone: Additional DNA sequences in this sample encode the identical CDR3. The J gene is TRBJ1-1, the V gene TRBV5-1; D not resolved. The germline gives CDR1 SGHRS, CDR2 YFSETQ. V was trimmed by 2 bases and J by 1 base, leaving 6 bases between them. CDR3 length: 13 amino acids. In nucleotides, the CDR3 is TGCGCCAGCAGCTTTTCCTCGAACACTGAAGCTTTCTTT. This translates into CASSFSSNTEAFF.

This chain joins TRBV28 and TRBJ1-4, with D uncertain. The CDR3 totals 10 residues. The germline V gene has CDR1 MDHEN and CDR2 SYDVKM. The V and J ends lost 10 bases and 8 bases respectively, with 8 bases between them. In DNA, the CDR3 is TGTGCCACCTCCGGGGAAAAACTGTTTTTT. Translation: CATSGEKLFF.